Listed below are T cell receptor beta chains from one sample, sequenced in a study of breast tumors, draining lymph nodes, adjacent tissues. TCRdb called the multiplex PCR reads again in MiXCR, with one record for every CDR3 protein. The table records 200,000 to 250,000 distinct CDR3 sequences, approximately 31% of them present only once. Sequencing was done on a sample of axillary lymph node tissue. The receptor source for this set is a female donor with breast cancer. Some clones in this sample may be carry-over from other donors' samples. CDR3s include the opening cysteine and the closing phenylalanine or tryptophan. Fields, in order: V gene, J gene, clone size, D gene, CDR3 protein, CDR3 DNA. The D gene is left open where the match is weak. A clone size is listed for some rows: how often the clone was seen (once, few, many), or a class if it is expanded.

V: TRBV6-2/TRBV6-3; J: TRBJ1-2; size: few; D: -; CDR3: CASSHSAQLYGYTF; DNA: TGTGCCAGCAGTCACTCGGCCCAGCTCTATGGCTACACCTTC
V: TRBV24-1; J: TRBJ1-5; size: -; D: TRBD1; CDR3: CATASGTGYQPQHF; DNA: TGTGCCACCGCATCCGGGACAGGGTATCAGCCCCAGCATTTT
V: TRBV5-5; J: TRBJ2-2; size: many; D: TRBD2; CDR3: CASSWTSGSITGELFF; DNA: TGTGCCAGCAGCTGGACTAGCGGGAGTATCACCGGGGAGCTGTTTTTT
V: TRBV6-5; J: TRBJ2-7; size: -; D: -; CDR3: CASTLGTSEQYF; DNA: TGTGCCAGCACCCTGGGCACAAGCGAGCAGTACTTC
V: TRBV6-1; J: TRBJ2-1; size: many; D: TRBD2; CDR3: CASRWAGGIYNEQFF; DNA: TGTGCCAGCAGATGGGCGGGAGGGATTTACAATGAGCAGTTCTTC
V: TRBV30; J: TRBJ2-7; size: many; D: -; CDR3: CAWTSGVSYEQYF; DNA: TGTGCCTGGACTTCGGGTGTGAGCTACGAGCAGTACTTC
V: TRBV7-9; J: TRBJ2-1; size: -; D: TRBD2; CDR3: CASSSWTTSGEYNEQFF; DNA: TGTGCCAGCAGCTCGTGGACAACTAGCGGGGAGTACAATGAGCAGTTCTTC
V: TRBV29-1; J: TRBJ2-5; size: -; D: TRBD1; CDR3: CSDGTGGGGLETQYF; DNA: TGCAGCGACGGGACAGGGGGAGGGGGTTTGGAGACCCAGTACTTC
V: TRBV28; J: TRBJ2-1; size: many; D: -; CDR3: CASSLRVWDEQFF; DNA: TGTGCCAGCTCGTTGAGGGTATGGGATGAGCAGTTCTTC
V: TRBV19; J: TRBJ2-7; size: many; D: TRBD2; CDR3: CASSIDSGIAEQYF; DNA: TGTGCCAGTAGTATAGACAGCGGGATCGCCGAGCAGTACTTC
V: TRBV18; J: TRBJ2-3; size: many; D: -; CDR3: CASSPQRTDTQYF; DNA: TGTGCCAGCTCACCACAGCGCACAGATACGCAGTATTTT
V: TRBV5-1; J: TRBJ1-4; size: many; D: -; CDR3: CASSLVGGSLEEKLFF; DNA: TGCGCCAGCAGCTTGGTAGGGGGAAGTTTGGAAGAAAAACTGTTTTTT
V: TRBV13; J: TRBJ1-1; size: few; D: TRBD1; CDR3: CASRRPGTENTEAFF; DNA: TGTGCCAGCAGGCGACCCGGGACAGAGAACACTGAAGCTTTCTTT
V: TRBV5-1; J: TRBJ1-1; size: few; D: -; CDR3: CASSFSGTGHTEAFF; DNA: TGCGCCAGCAGCTTCTCCGGGACGGGGCACACTGAAGCTTTCTTT
V: TRBV6-6; J: TRBJ2-6; size: -; D: TRBD1; CDR3: CASSTGTGTFGANVLTF; DNA: TGTGCCAGCAGTACCGGGACAGGGACGTTTGGGGCCAACGTCCTGACTTTC
V: TRBV4-2; J: TRBJ2-7; size: many; D: TRBD1; CDR3: CASSQPGQVPEQYF; DNA: TGTGCCAGCAGCCAACCGGGACAGGTGCCCGAGCAGTACTTC
V: TRBV20-1; J: TRBJ2-5; size: -; D: TRBD1; CDR3: CSARNTGGPQPQYF; DNA: TGCAGTGCTAGAAACACAGGGGGTCCTCAGCCCCAGTACTTC
V: TRBV5-1; J: TRBJ2-3; size: many; D: -; CDR3: CASSLAGQRYF; DNA: TGCGCCAGCAGCTTGGCTGGGCAGCGGTATTTT
V: TRBV5-1; J: TRBJ2-1; size: -; D: TRBD2; CDR3: CASSLSLAGGPMDNEQFF; DNA: TGCGCCAGCAGCTTGTCCCTAGCGGGAGGGCCCATGGACAATGAGCAGTTCTTC
V: TRBV3-1; J: TRBJ1-5; size: many; D: -; CDR3: CASSWGADQPQHF; DNA: TGTGCCAGCAGCTGGGGGGCAGATCAGCCCCAGCATTTT
V: TRBV18; J: TRBJ2-7; size: -; D: TRBD2; CDR3: CASSPTSGQSYKQYF; DNA: TGTGCCAGCTCTCCGACTAGCGGGCAATCCTACAAGCAGTACTTC
V: TRBV6-1; J: TRBJ1-3; size: once; D: TRBD1; CDR3: CASSETGQGNRASGNTIYF; DNA: TGTGCCAGCAGTGAAACAGGACAGGGAAACAGGGCTTCTGGAAACACCATATATTTT
V: TRBV5-1; J: TRBJ2-7; size: many; D: -; CDR3: CASSLTDSIGEQYF; DNA: TGCGCCAGCAGCTTGACGGACTCGATAGGCGAGCAGTACTTC
V: TRBV24-1; J: TRBJ2-3; size: -; D: -; CDR3: CTTSDQTSSGRSTDTQYF; DNA: TGTACCACCAGTGACCAAACGAGTAGCGGACGAAGCACAGATACGCAGTATTTT
V: TRBV19; J: TRBJ2-1; size: many; D: -; CDR3: CASKGTYNEQFF; DNA: TGTGCCAGTAAAGGAACTTACAATGAGCAGTTCTTC
V: TRBV18; J: TRBJ1-5; size: few; D: -; CDR3: CASSPQGGDQPQHF; DNA: TGTGCCAGCTCACCACAGGGTGGGGATCAGCCCCAGCATTTT
V: TRBV6-5; J: TRBJ1-3; size: many; D: -; CDR3: CASSSRQATGNTIYF; DNA: TGTGCCAGCAGTTCCCGACAGGCAACTGGAAACACCATATATTTT
V: TRBV12-3/TRBV12-4; J: TRBJ1-2; size: -; D: -; CDR3: CASSQTSGGYGYTF; DNA: TGTGCCAGCAGTCAAACTAGCGGGGGCTATGGCTACACCTTC
V: TRBV2; J: TRBJ2-1; size: -; D: TRBD1; CDR3: CASSNRDRGDNEQFF; DNA: TGTGCCAGCAGCAACCGGGACAGGGGAGACAATGAGCAGTTCTTC
V: TRBV7-9; J: TRBJ1-1; size: -; D: -; CDR3: CASSQREQAAEAFF; DNA: TGTGCCAGCAGCCAAAGGGAGCAGGCGGCTGAAGCTTTCTTT
V: TRBV7-2; J: TRBJ1-2; size: many; D: -; CDR3: CASSLDRTVHYGYPF; DNA: TGTGCCAGCAGCTTAGACCGGACAGTGCATTATGGCTACCCCTTC
V: TRBV14; J: TRBJ1-1; size: -; D: -; CDR3: CASSQQRGTEAFF; DNA: TGTGCCAGCAGCCAACAAAGGGGGACTGAAGCTTTCTTT
V: TRBV18; J: TRBJ2-7; size: -; D: TRBD1; CDR3: CASSPGTGAYEQCF; DNA: TGTGCCAGCTCACCAGGGACAGGGGCCTACGAGCAGTGCTTC
V: TRBV5-1; J: TRBJ2-7; size: many; D: -; CDR3: CASSGGTMAEQYF; DNA: TGCGCCAGCAGCGGGGGGACAATGGCCGAGCAGTACTTC
V: TRBV5-1; J: TRBJ1-1; size: few; D: TRBD1; CDR3: CASSLTGDTEAFF; DNA: TGCGCCAGCAGCTTGACAGGGGACACTGAAGCTTTCTTT
V: TRBV20-1; J: TRBJ2-7; size: -; D: TRBD2; CDR3: CSARGAASGRGNEQYF; DNA: TGCAGTGCTAGAGGTGCGGCTAGCGGCCGGGGGAACGAGCAGTACTTC
V: TRBV6-1; J: TRBJ1-5; size: many; D: -; CDR3: CASDRGWGSNQPQHF; DNA: TGTGCCAGCGACCGTGGGTGGGGGAGCAATCAGCCCCAGCATTTT
V: TRBV9; J: TRBJ2-6; size: -; D: -; CDR3: CASSPSRGLSGANVLTF; DNA: TGTGCCAGCAGCCCTTCGCGGGGCCTCTCTGGGGCCAACGTCCTGACTTTC
V: TRBV5-1; J: TRBJ2-7; size: many; D: -; CDR3: CASSLAPGHRLSDEQYF; DNA: TGCGCCAGCAGCTTGGCCCCGGGACACCGTCTTTCCGACGAGCAGTACTTC
V: TRBV6-5; J: TRBJ2-1; size: many; D: -; CDR3: CASSSQGFPHNEQFF; DNA: TGTGCCAGCAGTTCCCAGGGGTTTCCCCACAATGAGCAGTTCTTC
V: TRBV12-3/TRBV12-4; J: TRBJ2-1; size: many; D: -; CDR3: CASSLESNSYNEQFF; DNA: TGTGCCAGCTCTTTAGAGAGTAACTCCTACAATGAGCAGTTCTTC
V: TRBV2; J: TRBJ1-1; size: -; D: -; CDR3: CASSERYTEAFF; DNA: TGTGCCAGCAGTGAACGGTACACTGAAGCTTTCTTT